This is a list of T cell receptor beta chains from one sample in a study of tumor-infiltrating lymphocytes in primary liver carcinoma. A single record per CDR3 protein comes from TCRdb applying MiXCR to the multiplex PCR reads. Of roughly 57,000 distinct CDR3 sequences listed, approximately 70% are singletons. The sample taken for sequencing was liver tumor tissue from sampling region 2. All receptors come from a man in his forties with primary liver carcinoma and hepatitis B virus infection. CDR3s include the opening cysteine and the closing phenylalanine or tryptophan. Each record gives: V gene, clone size, J gene, D gene, CDR3 protein, CDR3 DNA. A D gene is named only where the DNA matches it firmly. For some rows the clone size is stated as once, few or many, or as a class when expanded; others skip it.

>TRBV6-5|-|TRBJ2-7|TRBD2
CGSSYRASGSYEQYF
TGTGGCAGCAGTTATCGGGCTAGCGGGAGCTACGAGCAGTACTTC
>TRBV11-2|-|TRBJ2-5|TRBD2
CASSLRSGVSGRYQETQYF
TGTGCCAGCAGCTTACGGAGCGGGGTCAGCGGACGGTACCAAGAGACCCAGTACTTC
>TRBV11-3|-|TRBJ2-1|-
CASSLSVPGLPHNEQFF
TGTGCCAGCAGCTTAAGCGTACCGGGACTCCCCCACAATGAGCAGTTCTTC
>TRBV12-3/TRBV12-4|-|TRBJ2-1|-
CASSLEASESLPSYNEQFF
TGTGCCAGCAGTTTAGAAGCTAGCGAGTCGCTGCCCTCCTACAATGAGCAGTTCTTC
>TRBV6-5|-|TRBJ2-3|-
CASHSSTDTQFF
TGTGCCAGCCATTCTAGCACAGATACGCAGTTTTTT
>TRBV6-1|-|TRBJ1-6|-
CASGNQGYGSPHHF
TGTGCCAGCGGCAATCAGGGTTATGGTTCACCCCACCACTTT
>TRBV11-2|-|TRBJ2-7|-
CASSFMRDPDCEQYF
TGTGCCAGTAGCTTCATGAGAGATCCGGACTGCGAGCAGTACTTC
>TRBV20-1|-|TRBJ1-4|-
CSASGGFGEKLFF
TGCAGTGCTAGCGGGGGATTTGGTGAAAAACTGTTTTTT
>TRBV10-3|once|TRBJ1-2|-
CVISESIGLSAYGYTF
TGTGTCATCAGTGAGTCAATAGGGCTCTCAGCCTATGGCTACACCTTC
>TRBV11-3|-|TRBJ2-1|-
CASSLGLSNNEQFF
TGTGCTAGCAGCTTAGGCCTCTCGAACAATGAGCAGTTCTTC
>TRBV6-2/TRBV6-3|few|TRBJ1-2|-
CTSSSGPMNYGYTF
TGTACCAGCAGCTCCGGACCAATGAACTATGGCTACACCTTC
>TRBV4-2|few|TRBJ2-1|-
CASSQHLGTSNNEQFF
TGTGCCAGCAGCCAACACCTCGGGACGAGTAACAATGAGCAGTTCTTC
>TRBV4-2|-|TRBJ1-2|-
CASSQEAGSGSGYTF
TGTGCCAGCAGCCAAGAGGCAGGGAGTGGATCTGGCTACACCTTT
>TRBV6-2/TRBV6-3|-|TRBJ2-3|-
CANIYNRGIHGDTQYF
TGTGCCAACATTTATAACCGCGGGATTCACGGAGATACGCAGTATTTT
>TRBV29-1|-|TRBJ1-1|-
CIVQIGGSYTEAFF
TGCATCGTCCAAATCGGGGGCTCGTACACTGAAGCCTTCTTT
>TRBV6-1|-|TRBJ2-1|TRBD2
CASSERGLNNEQFF
TGTGCCAGCAGTGAACGGGGACTAAACAATGAGCAGTTCTTT
>TRBV28|-|TRBJ2-7|-
CASSLLKGRSYEQCF
TGTGCCAGCAGTTTACTGAAGGGTAGATCGTACGAGCAGTGCTTC
>TRBV5-1|-|TRBJ2-1|TRBD2
CSTSPRTSGSLTGQFF
TGCTCCACCAGTCCGCGGACTAGCGGGAGTCTTACAGGGCAGTTCTTC
>TRBV29-1|-|TRBJ1-2|-
CRVEEGEWNGYTF
TGCCGCGTTGAAGAAGGGGAGTGGAATGGCTACACCTTC
>TRBV29-1|-|TRBJ2-2|TRBD2
CSVGTSAANIGELSF
TGTAGCGTTGGGACTAGCGCGGCGAACATCGGGGAGCTGTCTTTT
>TRBV6-5|-|TRBJ1-6|-
CASGTRGDNSHLHF
TGTGCCAGTGGAACTCGAGGGGATAATTCACACCTCCACTTT
>TRBV11-2|-|TRBJ2-2|-
CASSLALGGASTVELFF
TGTGCCAGCAGCTTAGCGTTAGGAGGGGCGAGCACAGTGGAGCTGTTTTTT
>TRBV30|few|TRBJ2-6|-
CAWTPGHGGANVLTF
TGTGCCTGGACCCCCGGACATGGCGGGGCCAACGTCCTGACTTTC
>TRBV11-2|-|TRBJ2-7|TRBD1
CVSSFVAGGQYEQYF
TGTGTCAGTAGCTTTGTGGCAGGGGGCCAGTACGAGCAATACTTC
>TRBV6-1|-|TRBJ2-1|-
CASSEGRGDEQLF
TGTGCCAGCAGTGAAGGGAGAGGGGATGAGCAGCTCTTT
>TRBV11-2|-|TRBJ2-1|-
CASSLYRLVSGQIF
TGTGCTAGCAGCTTATACCGGCTAGTTAGTGGGCAGATCTTC
>TRBV28|-|TRBJ1-2|-
CASSDGFTRGYTF
TGTGCCAGCAGCGACGGATTTACTCGAGGCTACACCTTC
>TRBV6-5|once|TRBJ2-7|TRBD1
CTSSPQGDSSYEQYF
TGTACCAGCAGTCCCCAGGGGGATAGCTCCTACGAGCAGTACTTC
>TRBV11-3|many|TRBJ2-1|-
CASSLDSGNEQFF
TGTGCCAGCAGCTTAGATAGCGGTAATGAGCAGTTCTTC